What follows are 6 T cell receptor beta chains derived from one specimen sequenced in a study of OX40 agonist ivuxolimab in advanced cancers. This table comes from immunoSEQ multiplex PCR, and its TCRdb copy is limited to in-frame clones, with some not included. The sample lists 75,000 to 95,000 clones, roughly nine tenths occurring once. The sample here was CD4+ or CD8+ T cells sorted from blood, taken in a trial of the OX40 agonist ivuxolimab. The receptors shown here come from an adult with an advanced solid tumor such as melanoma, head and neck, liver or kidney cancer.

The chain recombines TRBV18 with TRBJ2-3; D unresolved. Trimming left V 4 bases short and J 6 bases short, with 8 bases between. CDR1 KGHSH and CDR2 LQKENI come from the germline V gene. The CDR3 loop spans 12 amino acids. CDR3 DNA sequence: TGTGCCAGCTCACAGGGTGCGGATACGCAGTATTTT. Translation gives CASSQGADTQYF.

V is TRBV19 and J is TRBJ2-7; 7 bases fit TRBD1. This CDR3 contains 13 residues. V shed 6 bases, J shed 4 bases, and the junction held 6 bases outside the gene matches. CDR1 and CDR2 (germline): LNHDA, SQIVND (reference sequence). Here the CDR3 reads CASSKGQQYEQYF. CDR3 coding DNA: TGTGCCAGTAGCAAGGGACAGCAATACGAGCAGTACTTC. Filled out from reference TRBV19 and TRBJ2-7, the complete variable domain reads DGGITQSPKYLFRKEGQNVTLSCEQNLNHDAMYWYRQDPGQGLRLIYYSQIVNDFQKGDIAEGYSVSREKKESFPLTVTSAQKNPTAFYLCASSKGQQYEQYFGPGTRLTVT.

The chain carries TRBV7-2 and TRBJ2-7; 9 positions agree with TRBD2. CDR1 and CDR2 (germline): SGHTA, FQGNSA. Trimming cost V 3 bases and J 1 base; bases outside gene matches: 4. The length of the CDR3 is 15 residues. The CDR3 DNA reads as TGTGCCAGCAGCTTTGTCCTAGCGGGGTCCTACGAGCAGTACTTC. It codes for CASSFVLAGSYEQYF.

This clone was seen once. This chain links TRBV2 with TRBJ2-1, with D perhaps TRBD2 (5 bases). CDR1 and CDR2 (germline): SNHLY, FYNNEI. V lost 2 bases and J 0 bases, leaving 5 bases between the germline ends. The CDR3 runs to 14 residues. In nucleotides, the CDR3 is TGTGCCAGCAGTGAACTAGCCTCCTACAATGAGCAGTTCTTC. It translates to CASSELASYNEQFF.

The CDR3 loop is CASSFSSSGEKLFF. CDR3 nucleotide sequence: TGTGCCAGCAGCTTCTCCTCTTCGGGGGAAAAACTGTTTTTT. V is TRBV11-2 and J is TRBJ1-4; no clear D. CDR1 SGHAT and CDR2 FQNNGV come from the germline V gene. This CDR3 region has 14 residues. The V end was cut by 3 bases, the J end by 8 bases, with 13 bases between.

CDR3 sequence (DNA): TGTGCCAGCAGTGGGGCAGGGGGAGAGACCCAGTACTTC. Translation gives CASSGAGGETQYF. The rearrangement joins TRBV2 to TRBJ2-5, with 7 bases matching TRBD1. The J segment lost 4 bases and the V segment lost 4 bases, leaving 3 bases of the junction unmatched. This CDR3 is built from 13 residues. Looked up from germline, CDR1 is SNHLY and CDR2 is FYNNEI.